This T cell receptor beta chain derives from a study of T cells after yellow fever vaccination. Broader study findings: The secondary response showed a weaker magnitude and a faster peak, day 5 versus 15.

The V end lost 4 bases, the J end lost 5 bases, and 14 bases lay between the germline ends. The CDR3 runs 14 residues. Germline lookup yields CDR1 LGHDT and CDR2 YNNKEL (reference sequence). Each CDR3 protein is one row after TCRdb ran MiXCR on the 5' RACE reads. This sample has 200,000 to 300,000 distinct CDR3 sequences, with approximately 6.8% found just once. The sample holds many counts of this clonotype. The target antigen is unknown. The chain has TRBV3-1 and TRBJ1-1; D unclear. The sequence was obtained from a man younger than 40 who received the YFV17D yellow fever vaccine. This specimen was CD4+ T cells sorted from PBMCs, taken on the day of the yellow fever booster vaccination. The CDR3 protein is CASSLKGSRTEAFF. The CDR3 region has the DNA TGTGCCAGCAGCCTCAAGGGATCTAGGACTGAAGCTTTCTTT.